These 19 T cell receptor beta chains were all obtained from the same sample, sequenced in a study of T-cell reconstitution after alpha-beta-depleted transplantation in children. Researchers prepared the TCRbeta library using unique molecular identifiers, the study reports. MiXCR was run by TCRdb on the PCR reads, yielding one entry per CDR3 protein. The sample lists roughly 570,000 distinct CDR3 sequences; around 27% were seen once. The sample consisted of PBMCs, taken before TCRalphabeta/CD19-depleted stem cell transplant. The source of these receptors is a boy younger than two with Wiskott-Aldrich syndrome, due to receive a stem cell transplant.

The chain couples TRBV20-1 to TRBJ2-3, with 9 positions matching TRBD2. The CDR3 sequence is 15 residues long. Trimming at V came to 1 base and at J to 2 bases, leaving 4 bases not matched to a gene. The germline gives CDR1 DFQATT, CDR2 SNEGSKA (reference sequence). CDR3 nucleotide sequence: TGCAGTGCTAGAGTCCCTAGCGGGAACACAGATACGCAGTATTTT. This gives the protein CSARVPSGNTDTQYF.

The chain links TRBV30 to TRBJ2-5; TRBD2 is a possible D gene (5 bases). The CDR3 is 13 residues long. Germline V gene lookup returns CDR1 GTSNPN and CDR2 SVGIG (reference sequence). V was clipped by 5 bases and J by 4 bases, with 14 bases between them. CDR3 nucleotide sequence: TGTGCCTGGGGAGAGGGATTCGGAGAGACCCAGTACTTC. This sequence encodes CAWGEGFGETQYF.

This chain connects TRBV5-1 to TRBJ1-1; 7 nucleotides agree with TRBD1. Germline V gene data show CDR1 as SGHRS and CDR2 as YFSETQ. This CDR3 has 15 residues. V lost 4 bases, J lost 5 bases, and 11 bases stayed unmatched. CDR3 region: CASSQTGVRGTEAFF. For the CDR3, the DNA is TGCGCCAGCAGCCAAACAGGGGTAAGAGGGACTGAAGCTTTCTTT.

This clonotype was picked up a small number of times. The V call is TRBV5-1, the J call TRBJ2-7, with no clear D. Trimming left V 3 bases short and J 2 bases short, with 21 bases between. Germline V CDR1 and CDR2: SGHRS, YFSETQ. The length of the CDR3 is 17 residues. The CDR3 sequence is CASSWGLIRTDPYEQYF. Written as DNA, the CDR3 is TGCGCCAGCAGCTGGGGATTGATCAGGACGGACCCCTACGAGCAGTACTTC.

The J gene is TRBJ2-3, the V gene TRBV5-1, with no clear D. V shed 0 bases and J shed 4 bases, with 6 bases lying between them. Germline assignment: CDR1 SGHRS and CDR2 YFSETQ. This CDR3 spans 13 amino acids. CDR3 residues: CASSLAYPDTQYF. CDR3 nucleotide sequence: TGCGCCAGCAGCTTGGCCTACCCAGATACGCAGTATTTT.

This clonotype has a handful of counts. The gene calls are TRBV14 and TRBJ2-6; D is undetermined. This CDR3 spans 15 amino acids. CDR1 and CDR2 from the germline V gene are SGHDN and FVKESK. V dropped 3 bases and J dropped 0 bases, with 6 bases sitting between them. CDR3 protein: CASSHRFSGANVLTF. As DNA, the CDR3 is TGTGCCAGCAGCCACCGATTCTCTGGGGCCAACGTCCTGACTTTC.

This clonotype appeared a few times. In nucleotides, the CDR3 is TGCAGCGTTGCAAGGACAGAAAGTAATGAAAAACTGTTTTTT. This translates into CSVARTESNEKLFF. This chain joins TRBV29-1 and TRBJ1-4; tentatively, D is TRBD1 (6 bases). The germline V gene encodes CDR1 SQVTM and CDR2 ANQGSEA. The V end lost 4 bases, the J end lost 4 bases, and 13 bases lay between the germline ends. This CDR3 region has 14 residues.

This chain uses TRBV29-1 with TRBJ1-1, with D uncertain. Germline V gives CDR1 SQVTM, CDR2 ANQGSEA. With 5 bases removed from V and 0 bases from J, the gap between germline ends came to 22 bases. The CDR3 sequence is 17 residues long. For the CDR3, the DNA is TGCAGCGTTAATCCCCGAACGCTACCCTCGATGAACACTGAAGCTTTCTTT. This gives the protein CSVNPRTLPSMNTEAFF.

At least ten counts were recorded for this clonotype. The chain links TRBV5-1 to TRBJ2-7; D is unresolved. Germline V gene data show CDR1 as SGHRS and CDR2 as YFSETQ. Trimming left V 2 bases short and J 0 bases short, with 9 bases between. The CDR3 totals 14 residues. CDR3 amino acids: CASSFEPISYEQYF. The CDR3 DNA follows: TGCGCCAGCAGCTTCGAACCTATCTCCTACGAGCAGTACTTC. The full variable domain, with the rest looked up from reference TRBV5-1 and TRBJ2-7, is KAGVTQTPRYLIKTRGQQVTLSCSPISGHRSVSWYQQTPGQGLQFLFEYFSETQRNKGNFPGRFSGRQFSNSRSEMNVSTLELGDSALYLCASSFEPISYEQYFGPGTRLTVT.

The rearrangement links TRBV5-1 to TRBJ2-1, with TRBD2 matching over 10 bases. CDR3 size: 19 residues. V was clipped by 4 bases and J by 0 bases; unmatched bases: 13. Germline lookup yields CDR1 SGHRS and CDR2 YFSETQ. CDR3 sequence (DNA): TGCGCCAGCAGCGAAGGACTAGCGGAATACTACAACTCCTACAATGAGCAGTTCTTC. Encoded protein: CASSEGLAEYYNSYNEQFF.

This clonotype came up a few times. The V and J genes are TRBV20-1 and TRBJ2-7, with TRBD2 matching 11 bases. Germline CDR1 is DFQATT and CDR2 is SNEGSKA (reference sequence). The V gene end was trimmed by 6 bases and the J gene end by 8 bases; junction bases not matched to a gene: 15. The CDR3 totals 15 residues. This CDR3 is CSATAPGLAESKQYF. The CDR3 region has the DNA TGCAGTGCGACTGCACCGGGACTAGCGGAGAGCAAGCAGTACTTC.

The rearrangement uses TRBV10-3 and TRBJ2-2, with D uncertain. Germline CDR1 reads ENHRY; CDR2 reads SYGVKD. The CDR3 runs to 12 residues. V lost 10 bases and J 6 bases, leaving 12 bases between the germline ends. For the CDR3, the DNA is TGTGCCAGCGCCTTCAGGCCCGGGGAGCTGTTTTTT. Encoded protein: CASAFRPGELFF.

This clonotype has a handful of counts. The V call is TRBV5-6, the J call TRBJ2-7; the D gene is possibly TRBD2 (5 bases). CDR3 length: 14 residues. The V and J ends lost 5 bases and 6 bases respectively, with 18 bases between them. Germline V lookup: CDR1 SGHDT, CDR2 YYEEEE. The CDR3 sequence is CASSSLRGWGEQYF. The CDR3, as DNA: TGTGCCAGCAGTTCTCTCCGCGGGTGGGGCGAGCAGTACTTC. Together with reference TRBV5-6 and TRBJ2-7, the CDR3 gives the full variable domain: DAGVTQSPTHLIKTRGQQVTLRCSPKSGHDTVSWYQQALGQGPQFIFQYYEEEERQRGNFPDRFSGHQFPNYSSELNVNALLLGDSALYLCASSSLRGWGEQYFGPGTRLTVT.

V gene TRBV29-1 combines with J gene TRBJ2-1, with 9 bases fitting TRBD1. The germline V gene has CDR1 SQVTM and CDR2 ANQGSEA. The CDR3 consists of 14 residues. The trim removed 4 bases at V and 6 bases at J, leaving 7 bases unmatched. The CDR3 region has the DNA TGCAGCGTTGCGGGAACAGGGGGCTTCAATGAGCAGTTCTTC. It is translated as CSVAGTGGFNEQFF.

This clonotype occurred a few times. This chain links TRBV27 with TRBJ2-7, with 7 bases matching TRBD1. V lost 5 bases and J lost 5; bases outside the gene matches: 9. Germline CDR1 reads MNHEY; CDR2 reads SMNVEV (reference sequence). The CDR3 covers 14 residues. DNA for the CDR3: TGTGCCAGCAGTGATCCGGACAGGACGGACGAGCAGTACTTC. It is translated as CASSDPDRTDEQYF.

This clonotype was seen ten or more times. A read error may account for a junction end that differs from germline. V usage is TRBV12-3 or TRBV12-4 and J usage is TRBJ2-2; D uncertain. This CDR3 is 15 amino acids long. CDR3 coding DNA: TGCGCCAGCAGCTTGCTGGCCTCAAACACCGGGGAGCTGTTTTTT. It encodes CASSLLASNTGELFF.

The chain uses TRBV5-1 and TRBJ2-5; D gene ambiguous. The V end lost 0 bases, the J end lost 5 bases, and 14 bases lay between the germline ends. The germline gives CDR1 SGHRS, CDR2 YFSETQ. The CDR3 has 15 amino acids. In nucleotides, the CDR3 is TGCGCCAGCAGCTTGGGAACTGGCCCTCGGGAGACCCAGTACTTC. Translating it yields CASSLGTGPRETQYF.

This clonotype was observed at least ten times. The rearrangement uses TRBV12-3 or TRBV12-4 and TRBJ2-7; D not certain. This CDR3 has 12 residues. V lost 6 bases to trimming and J lost 3 bases, with 9 bases between them. CDR3 sequence: CASSFAGYEQYF. The CDR3 bases are TGTGCCAGCAGCTTTGCAGGCTACGAGCAGTACTTC.

The chain carries TRBV20-1 and TRBJ2-1; TRBD2 agrees at 16 bases. CDR1 is DFQATT and CDR2 is SNEGSKA in the germline V gene (reference sequence). This CDR3 region has 17 residues. With V trimmed by 4 bases and J by 2 bases, 5 bases remained unmatched. The CDR3 spells CSAKGTSGREPYNEQFF. The CDR3 DNA reads TGCAGTGCTAAAGGGACTAGCGGGAGGGAGCCCTACAATGAGCAGTTCTTC.